Here is one T cell receptor (beta chain) with its context. Its antigen is undetermined. A read error is possible here, since a much larger clone lies one base away. This CDR3 has 15 residues. V lost 4 bases and J lost 11, with 21 bases in between. Germline assignment: CDR1 SGHTA and CDR2 FQGNSA. TCR alpha and beta CDR3 regions were amplified from RNA using iRepertoire nested multiplex PCR. Tissue mRNA or PBMC total RNA, roughly 95-400 ng, went into one-step reverse transcription and amplification. Via MiXCR, TCRdb re-called the multiplex PCR reads, giving one row per CDR3 protein. Of around 180,000 distinct CDR3 sequences in the sample, about 47% were seen once. These data are taken from a study of glioma-infiltrating T cells. Study-wide results and caveats: Tissue-blood divergence was below expectation in non-neoplastic patients, above in gliomas. Only very few CDR3 sequences appeared in both tissue and blood.

The TCR was taken from a human donor with low-grade glioma or glioblastoma, undergoing nonglioma brain surgery, or in good health (not recorded which). The sample comprised glioma tissue, nonneoplastic brain tissue, or PBMCs (not recorded which). The chain couples TRBV7-2 to TRBJ2-1, with D perhaps TRBD2 (6 bases). CDR3 region: CASSSSGLGKDQQFF. CDR3 DNA: TGTGCCAGCAGCTCTTCGGGACTCGGCAAGGATCAGCAGTTCTTC.